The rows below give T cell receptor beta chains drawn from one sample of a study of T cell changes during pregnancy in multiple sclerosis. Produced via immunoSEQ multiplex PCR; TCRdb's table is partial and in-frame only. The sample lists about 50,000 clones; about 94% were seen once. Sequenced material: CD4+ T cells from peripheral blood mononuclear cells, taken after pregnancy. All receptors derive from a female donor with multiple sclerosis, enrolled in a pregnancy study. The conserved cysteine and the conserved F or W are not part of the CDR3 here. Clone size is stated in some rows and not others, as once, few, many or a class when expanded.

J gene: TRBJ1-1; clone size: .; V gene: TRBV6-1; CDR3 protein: ASSAPGQGRGEAF
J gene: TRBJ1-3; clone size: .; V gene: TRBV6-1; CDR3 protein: ASSVRTVFPGNTIY
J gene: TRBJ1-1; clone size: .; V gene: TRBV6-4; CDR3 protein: ASSDGRAGNTEAF
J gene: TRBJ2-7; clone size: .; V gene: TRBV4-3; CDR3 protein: ASSPGTEYEQY
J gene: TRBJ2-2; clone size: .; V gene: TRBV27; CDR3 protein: ASRGLAGVPGELF
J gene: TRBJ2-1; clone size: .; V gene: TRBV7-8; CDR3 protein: ASSPPLRGPYNEQF
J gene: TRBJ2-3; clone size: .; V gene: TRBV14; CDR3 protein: ASSQGTGLPTDTQY
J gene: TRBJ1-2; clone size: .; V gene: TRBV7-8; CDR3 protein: ASSPLYGYT
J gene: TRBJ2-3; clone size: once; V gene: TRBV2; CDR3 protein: ASSPRDFRTDTQY
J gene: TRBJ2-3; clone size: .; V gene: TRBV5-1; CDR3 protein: ASSFSGSGDTQY
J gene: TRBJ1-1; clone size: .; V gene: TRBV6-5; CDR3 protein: ASSWDRALKTEAF
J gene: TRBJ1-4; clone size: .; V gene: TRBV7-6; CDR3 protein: ASSGGPPGWDEKLF
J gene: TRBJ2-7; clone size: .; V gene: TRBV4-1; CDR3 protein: ASSQAAGTALYEQY
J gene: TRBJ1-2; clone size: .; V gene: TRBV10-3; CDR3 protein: AISEHHQGTANYGYT
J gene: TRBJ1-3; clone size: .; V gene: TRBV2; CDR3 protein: ASTGDFSGNTIY
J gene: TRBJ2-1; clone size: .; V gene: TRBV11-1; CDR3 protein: ASSSEGRRARDEQF
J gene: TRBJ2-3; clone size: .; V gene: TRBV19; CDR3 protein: ASGAGGADTQY
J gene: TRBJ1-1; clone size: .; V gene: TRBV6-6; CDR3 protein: ASSYGQGGEAF
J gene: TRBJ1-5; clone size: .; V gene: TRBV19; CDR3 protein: ASRSGDQPQH
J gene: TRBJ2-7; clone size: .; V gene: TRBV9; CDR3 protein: ASSVGTGGAYEQY
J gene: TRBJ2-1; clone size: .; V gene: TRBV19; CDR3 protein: ASTRAGGVNEQF
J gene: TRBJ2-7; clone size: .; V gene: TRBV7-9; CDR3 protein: ASSLARDSDYEQY
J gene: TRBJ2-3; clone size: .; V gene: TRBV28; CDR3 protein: ASSSGTDTQY
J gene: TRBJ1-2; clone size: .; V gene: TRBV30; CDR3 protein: AWSRGGSGYT
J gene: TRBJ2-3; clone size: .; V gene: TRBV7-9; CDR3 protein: ASSMGLLLNTDTQY
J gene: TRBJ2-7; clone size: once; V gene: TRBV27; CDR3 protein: ASSPTTSRTVSYEQY
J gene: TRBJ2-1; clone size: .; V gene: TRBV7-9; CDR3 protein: ASSLTGYEQF
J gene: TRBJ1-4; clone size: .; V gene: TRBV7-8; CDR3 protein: ASSHGQGVPNEKLF
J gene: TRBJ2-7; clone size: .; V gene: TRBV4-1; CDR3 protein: ASSPSPGQGTHEQY
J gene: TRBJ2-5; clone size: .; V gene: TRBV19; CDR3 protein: ASSNGREGTQY
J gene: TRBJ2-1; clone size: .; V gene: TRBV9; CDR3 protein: ASSVARTSGHGGQQF
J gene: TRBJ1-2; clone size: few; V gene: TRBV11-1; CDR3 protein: ASSARTGVNYGYT
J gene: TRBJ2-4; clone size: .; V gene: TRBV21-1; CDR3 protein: ASSKEGPGQGIPKNIQY
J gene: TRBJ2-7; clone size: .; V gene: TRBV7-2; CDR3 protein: ASSFSGQGAIEQY
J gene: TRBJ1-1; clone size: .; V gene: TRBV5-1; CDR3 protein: ASSSGQPNTEAF
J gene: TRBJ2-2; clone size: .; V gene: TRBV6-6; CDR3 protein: ASGGLETGELF
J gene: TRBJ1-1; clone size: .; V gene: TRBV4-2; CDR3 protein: ASSQEGWGDTEAF
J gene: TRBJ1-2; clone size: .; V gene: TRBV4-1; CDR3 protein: ASSQVSRTGVNYGYT
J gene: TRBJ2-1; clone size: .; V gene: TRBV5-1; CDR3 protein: ASSAASGIYNEQF
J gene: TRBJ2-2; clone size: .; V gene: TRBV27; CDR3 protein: ASSLTGVNTGELF
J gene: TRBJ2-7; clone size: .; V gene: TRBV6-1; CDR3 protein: ASSAGTGGYEQY
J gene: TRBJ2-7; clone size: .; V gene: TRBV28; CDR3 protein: ASSSQGIEQY
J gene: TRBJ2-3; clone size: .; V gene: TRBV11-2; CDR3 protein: ASSLGYSSHTQY